These T cell receptor beta chains were read from a single sample in a study of blood T cell repertoires in COVID-19. The data were produced by immunoSEQ multiplex PCR, yet TCRdb's version contains in-frame clones alone and is incomplete. The repertoire consists of 250,000 to 300,000 clones, with around 80% occurring once and the leading ten covering 4% to 5%. Sequenced: peripheral blood. All receptors derive from a man aged 55 to 70 with acute or convalescent COVID-19. The CDR3 runs from the conserved cysteine through the conserved F or W. A D gene is named only where the DNA matches it firmly. The size of a clone is reported for some rows only, either as once, few or many, or as a class for expanded clones.

cdr3_length d_call j_call clone_size v_call cdr3_nt cdr3_aa
15 . TRBJ1-5 . TRBV6-5 TGTGCCAGCAGTTACTCGTGGGGGGTCGGCCAGCCCCAGCATTTT CASSYSWGVGQPQHF
15 TRBD1 TRBJ1-1 . TRBV6-5 TGTGCCAGCAGTAAGCCACAGGGGCCTAACACTGAAGCTTTCTTT CASSKPQGPNTEAFF
13 . TRBJ1-3 . TRBV5-8 TGTGCCAGCAGCTTGGACAGGGGAAACACCATATATTTT CASSLDRGNTIYF
16 TRBD2 TRBJ2-5 . TRBV24-1 TGTGCCACCAGAGATCCTCTAGCGGGGGGGCAAGAGACCCAGTACTTC CATRDPLAGGQETQYF
16 TRBD2 TRBJ2-3 . TRBV28 TGTGCCAGCAGTTTTGCTAGCGGGGTTAGCACAGATACGCAGTATTTT CASSFASGVSTDTQYF
14 TRBD1 TRBJ1-1 . TRBV5-1 TGCGCCAGCAGCTTGGCAAGGGGGCACACTGAAGCTTTCTTT CASSLARGHTEAFF
16 . TRBJ2-7 . TRBV19 TGTGCCAGTAGTCTGGAGGGGCGGGACGAGGGTCACGAGCAGTACTTC CASSLEGRDEGHEQYF
14 . TRBJ2-5 . TRBV10-3 TGTGCCATCAGTGACGCCCGACTGACGGAGACCCAGTACTTC CAISDARLTETQYF
15 TRBD2 TRBJ2-1 . TRBV5-1 TGCGCCAGCAGAGGACTAGCGGGTCCCTACAATGAGCAGTTCTTC CASRGLAGPYNEQFF
12 . TRBJ2-7 . TRBV11-2 TGTGCCAGCAGCTTCGAGGGTTACGAGCAGTACTTC CASSFEGYEQYF
13 . TRBJ2-7 . TRBV19 TGTGCCAGTAGTATTTACATCTTTCGCGAGCAGTACTTC CASSIYIFREQYF
18 TRBD2 TRBJ2-7 . TRBV6-2/TRBV6-3 TGTGCCAGCAGCCCCGGACTAGCGGGAGGTACATTTGGCTACGAGCAGTACTTC CASSPGLAGGTFGYEQYF
18 TRBD1 TRBJ2-3 . TRBV4-2 TGTGCCAGCAGCCAAGAGGATAGGGGGCCCTTTAGCACAGATACGCAGTATTTT CASSQEDRGPFSTDTQYF
14 TRBD1 TRBJ2-2 . TRBV30 TGTGCCTGGAGCGGGACAGGGTTTTCCGGGGAGCTGTTTTTT CAWSGTGFSGELFF
12 . TRBJ2-7 few TRBV4-1 TGCGCCAGCAGCCAAGATCGCTACGAGCAGTACTTC CASSQDRYEQYF
13 . TRBJ2-5 . TRBV7-3 TGTGCCAGCAGCTTATCCCGTGAGGAGACCCAGTACTTC CASSLSREETQYF
14 . TRBJ2-2 few TRBV11-3 TGTGCCAGCAGCCCGCAGGGGTCGATGGGGGAGCTGTTTTTT CASSPQGSMGELFF
17 . TRBJ2-1 . TRBV7-2 TGTGCCAGCAGAGGGGAGTGGGCCGGGAGAGAGGGGAATGAGCAGTTCTTC CASRGEWAGREGNEQFF
13 TRBD1 TRBJ2-5 . TRBV12-3/TRBV12-4 TGTGCCAGCCTACAGGGGAATCAAGAGACCCAGTACTTC CASLQGNQETQYF
15 . TRBJ1-3 . TRBV29-1 TGCAGCGTTGAGTCCAGGTCGAACTCTGGAAACACCATATATTTT CSVESRSNSGNTIYF
20 TRBD1 TRBJ1-2 few TRBV19 TGTGCCAGTAGCCACGTAGGAGGAGTAGGACAGGGGGCTCTCAACTATGGCTACACCTTC CASSHVGGVGQGALNYGYTF
16 TRBD1 TRBJ1-6 once TRBV27 TGTGCCAGCAGACCCAGGGACAGAGATCCTAATTCACCCCTCCACTTT CASRPRDRDPNSPLHF
13 . TRBJ1-2 few TRBV30 TGTGCCTGGAGTGTAAGCGGGGGCTATGGCTACACCTTC CAWSVSGGYGYTF
18 TRBD1 TRBJ1-4 . TRBV5-1 TGCGCCAGCAGCAGAAAGCCCGGGACAGGGGCCGCTGGTGAAAAACTGTTTTTT CASSRKPGTGAAGEKLFF
14 . TRBJ2-3 . TRBV6-5 TGTGCCAGCAGTTCTCCGGGGGTCACAGATACGCAGTATTTT CASSSPGVTDTQYF
16 . TRBJ2-2 . TRBV19 TGTGCCAGTAGGTTAACAGGGGCGCGGGGCACCGGGGAGCTGTTTTTT CASRLTGARGTGELFF
12 . TRBJ1-1 . TRBV30 TGTGCCGGCTGGAGGAGAAACACTGAAGCTTTCTTT CAGWRRNTEAFF
11 . TRBJ2-1 . TRBV4-3 TGCGCCAGCAGCCAAGGGGCCCAAAGGTTCTTC CASSQGAQRFF
13 TRBD1 TRBJ2-2 . TRBV27 TGTGCCAGCAGGCTGACAGGGGTCGGGGAGCTGTTTTTT CASRLTGVGELFF
14 . TRBJ1-6 . TRBV19 TGTGCCAGTACACCCGCCGGGTATAATTCACCCCTCCACTTT CASTPAGYNSPLHF
17 TRBD2 TRBJ2-1 . TRBV5-8 TGTGCCAGCAGTAGGTACCTGGGACTAAGCTCCTACAATGAGCAGTTCTTC CASSRYLGLSSYNEQFF
13 . TRBJ2-7 . TRBV10-3 TGTGCCATCAGACTAGCAGACTCCTACGAGCAGTACTTC CAIRLADSYEQYF
15 TRBD2 TRBJ2-2 . TRBV5-1 TGCGCCAGCAGCTTACCTAGCGGGAGTACCGGGGAGCTGTTTTTT CASSLPSGSTGELFF
19 . TRBJ2-2 . TRBV21-1 TGTGCCAGCAGCAAAGAGCGGGGTGGGGCAGGGGTGAACACCGGGGAGCTGTTTTTT CASSKERGGAGVNTGELFF
15 TRBD2 TRBJ2-1 . TRBV5-1 TGCGCCAGCGCGACTAGCGGCGATACCTACAATGAGCAGTTCTTC CASATSGDTYNEQFF
16 . TRBJ2-7 . TRBV3-1/TRBV3-2 TGTGCCAGCAGCCAAGGTGGGAGCGGGTGGACCTACGAGCAGTACTTC CASSQGGSGWTYEQYF
14 TRBD1 TRBJ1-1 . TRBV18 TGTGCCAGCTCACCGGGACAGGGGGGCACTGAAGCTTTCTTT CASSPGQGGTEAFF
12 . TRBJ2-7 . TRBV30 TGTGCCTGGAGTTACAGGGTGAGCGAGCAGTACTTC CAWSYRVSEQYF
15 TRBD2 TRBJ2-5 . TRBV4-2 TGTGCCAGCAGCCAAGCCGGGGGGGCGAAAGAGACCCAGTACTTC CASSQAGGAKETQYF
15 TRBD1 TRBJ2-5 . TRBV2 TGTGCCAGCAGTGAAGAAGGTACAGGGGGCGAGACCCAGTACTTC CASSEEGTGGETQYF
15 . TRBJ1-2 . TRBV11-2 TGTGCCAGCAGCTTAGTGGCAGGGGCGAACTATGGCTACACCTTC CASSLVAGANYGYTF
14 TRBD1 TRBJ1-2 . TRBV25-1 TGTGCCAGCAGTGAATTAGGGGGCGGCTATGGCTACACCTTC CASSELGGGYGYTF
19 . TRBJ2-3 . TRBV4-2 TGTGCCAGCAGCCAAGTGGCCCCTCCCTCTTGGGAGAGCACAGATACGCAGTATTTT CASSQVAPPSWESTDTQYF
13 . TRBJ1-1 once TRBV10-3 TGTGCCATAAGGATTGACATGTATGATGAAGCTTTCTTT CAIRIDMYDEAFF
14 . TRBJ2-7 . TRBV9 TGTGCCAGCAGCGCGGGGGGCCTTTCACTCGAGCAGTACTTC CASSAGGLSLEQYF
14 TRBD1 TRBJ2-7 once TRBV5-1 TGCGCCAGCAGTACCGGGACAGGGGGCTACGAGCAGTACTTC CASSTGTGGYEQYF
13 . TRBJ1-5 . TRBV29-1 TGCAGCGTTGTGTTTTCGGGGAATCAGCCCCAGCATTTT CSVVFSGNQPQHF
15 . TRBJ2-6 . TRBV7-2 TGTGCCAGCAGCTTAGAATCAGGCTTGACCAACGTCCTGACTTTC CASSLESGLTNVLTF
15 TRBD1 TRBJ2-1 . TRBV5-1 TGCGCCAGCAGCTACGGACAGGGTGCATCGCATGAGCAGTTCTTC CASSYGQGASHEQFF
15 TRBD1 TRBJ1-1 once TRBV6-5 TGTGCCAGCAGTAGATCGGGGACAGCTTACACTGAAGCTTTCTTT CASSRSGTAYTEAFF
15 TRBD1 TRBJ1-2 . TRBV13 TGTGCCAGCAGCTCCCGGGACAGCGTCCTCTATGGCTACACCTTC CASSSRDSVLYGYTF
16 TRBD2 TRBJ2-1 . TRBV7-6 TGTGCCAGCAGCTCGAAACTAGCGGGGCGTCTCGATGAGCAGTTCTTC CASSSKLAGRLDEQFF
17 TRBD1 TRBJ2-7 . TRBV19 TGTGCCAGTAGTGCCGAGATGACAGGGGTAATGGACTACGAGCAGTACTTC CASSAEMTGVMDYEQYF
15 TRBD1 TRBJ2-1 . TRBV7-3 TGTGCCAGCAGCTTATTGGGACAGGGGTACGATGAGCAGTTCTTC CASSLLGQGYDEQFF
16 . TRBJ2-3 once TRBV18 TGTGCCAGCTCACCACTTCAGGGAAGAAACACAGATACGCAGTATTTT CASSPLQGRNTDTQYF